These 32 T cell receptor beta chains originate from one sample sequenced in a study of blood T cell repertoires in COVID-19. TCRdb keeps only in-frame clones here, not all; method: immunoSEQ multiplex PCR. The data hold roughly 30,000 clones, with 88% observed a single time. The sample comprised peripheral blood. Receptor source: a human donor in a cohort sampled during active COVID-19.

The rearrangement uses TRBV25-1 and TRBJ1-1, with D maybe TRBD1 (6 bases). V was shortened by 5 bases and J by 11 bases, with 18 bases between the two germline ends. There are 13 residues in the CDR3. Germline values: CDR1 MGHDK, CDR2 SYGVNS. Here the CDR3 reads CASSIVGGHVAFF. The CDR3 DNA sequence: TGTGCCAGCAGTATCGTCGGGGGGCATGTGGCTTTCTTT.

This clone has a single count. The chain has TRBV28 and TRBJ2-5; TRBD2 matches at 7 bases. Germline V gene data show CDR1 as MDHEN and CDR2 as SYDVKM. CDR3 length: 14 residues. Trimming took 3 bases from V and 5 from J; bases not matched to a gene: 6. DNA for the CDR3: TGTGCCAGCAGTTTCGGGCAGGGAGGGGAGACCCAGTACTTC. Protein sequence: CASSFGQGGETQYF.

The rearrangement joins TRBV12-1 to TRBJ2-1; TRBD2, as called in the table, went unchecked against the DNA. TRBV12-1 is a known pseudogene. The CDR3 totals 21 residues. Here the CDR3 reads CASSPVAWTSRPLSSYNEQFF. The CDR3 nucleotides are TGTGCCAGCAGCCCCGTAGCCTGGACTAGCCGCCCATTGAGCTCCTACAATGAGCAGTTCTTC.

The rearrangement uses TRBV11-3 and TRBJ2-2; the match to TRBD2 covers 11 bases. The CDR3 covers 16 residues. Germline values: CDR1 SGHNT, CDR2 YENEEA. V lost 1 base, J lost 4 bases, and 2 bases stayed unmatched. CDR3 nucleotide sequence: TGTGCCAGCAGCTTAGGACTAGCGGGGAGCACCGGGGAGCTGTTTTTT. Translating gives CASSLGLAGSTGELFF.

The J gene is TRBJ2-5, the V gene TRBV5-6; D not resolved. The CDR3 spans 13 residues. CDR1 SGHDT and CDR2 YYEEEE come from the germline V gene. V was clipped by 1 base and J by 3 bases, with 7 bases between them. The CDR3 region is CASSLTVKETQYF. The CDR3 coding sequence is TGTGCCAGCAGCTTGACAGTAAAAGAGACCCAGTACTTC.

The rearrangement joins TRBV2 to TRBJ1-2, with 7 nucleotides matching TRBD1. There are 13 residues in the CDR3. Germline CDR1 reads SNHLY; CDR2 reads FYNNEI. Trimming took 8 bases from V and 3 from J; bases not matched to a gene: 6. CDR3 DNA sequence: TGTGCCAGCGACTCTACAGGGGACTATGGCTACACCTTC. Translation gives CASDSTGDYGYTF.

This sequence joins TRBV19 and TRBJ2-7; 9 bases agree with TRBD1. Per the germline V gene, CDR1 is LNHDA and CDR2 is SQIVND (reference sequence). The CDR3 length is 15 residues. V trimming: 4 bases; J trimming: 3 bases; junction bases outside the gene matches: 7. The CDR3 DNA follows: TGTGCCAGTAGTACTGCGGGACAGGGATTCTACGAGCAGTACTTC. It encodes CASSTAGQGFYEQYF.

The CDR3 spells CASSLDRRAATEAFF. The CDR3 region has the DNA TGTGCCAGCAGCTTAGATCGGAGGGCTGCCACTGAAGCTTTCTTT. The rearrangement joins TRBV11-2 to TRBJ1-1, with no clear D. V was trimmed by 0 bases and J by 4 bases, leaving 12 bases between them. CDR1 is SGHAT, CDR2 FQNNGV, per germline. The CDR3 loop spans 15 amino acids.

The chain is built from TRBV10-3 and TRBJ2-1; 9 nucleotides agree with TRBD2. The CDR3 extends over 12 amino acids. Germline V lookup: CDR1 ENHRY, CDR2 SYGVKD. J gave up 6 bases and V 10 bases, and 4 bases lay outside the gene matches. The CDR3 sequence: CATAGGRNEQFF. CDR3 sequence (DNA): TGTGCCACCGCGGGGGGGCGCAATGAGCAGTTCTTC.

V gene TRBV3-1 (or the pseudogene TRBV3-2) combines with J gene TRBJ1-2; a weak D match, TRBD1 (5 bases). Trimming removed 3 bases at V and 2 bases at J, with 13 bases between. Germline assignment: CDR1 LGHDT and CDR2 YNNKEL (reference sequence). This CDR3 spans 15 amino acids. CDR3 coding DNA: TGTGCCAGCAGCCATTCCACAGGCCCCAACTATGGCTACACCTTC. Amino acid sequence: CASSHSTGPNYGYTF.

V gene TRBV27 combines with J gene TRBJ1-5; no clear D gene. Per germline, CDR1 MNHEY and CDR2 SMNVEV (reference sequence). V was shortened by 4 bases and J by 4 bases, with 11 bases between the two germline ends. The CDR3 extends over 14 amino acids. In nucleotides, the CDR3 is TGTGCCAGCAGTTACGGGTCAGTGAATCAGCCCCAGCATTTT. This sequence encodes CASSYGSVNQPQHF.

This clone has a single count. The chain's CDR3 is CASSYTEGAGANVLTF. In DNA form, the CDR3 reads TGTGCCAGCAGTTACACCGAGGGTGCCGGGGCCAACGTCCTGACTTTC. This sequence joins TRBV6-5 and TRBJ2-6; D might be TRBD2 (5 bases). Trimming left V 2 bases short and J 4 bases short, with 12 bases between. There are 16 residues in the CDR3. The germline V gene encodes CDR1 MNHEY and CDR2 SVGAGI.

Points on this clone: This CDR3 is also generated by other DNA sequences in the sample. The chain employs TRBV4-1 and TRBJ2-5; D unresolved. The V end was cut by 0 bases, the J end by 5 bases, with 10 bases between. The CDR3 spans 14 residues. The germline V gene has CDR1 MGHRA and CDR2 YSYEKL. CDR3 nucleotides: TGCGCCAGCAGCCAAGATCGTCGCGGTGAGACCCAGTACTTC. Amino acids: CASSQDRRGETQYF.

The chain uses TRBV5-8 and TRBJ1-1, with no clear D. The CDR3 sequence is 13 residues long. Trimming pared 0 bases from V and 5 bases from J, leaving 8 bases between. CDR1 SGHTS and CDR2 YDEGEE come from the germline V gene. CDR3 region: CASSLAPRTEAFF. DNA for the CDR3: TGTGCCAGCAGCTTGGCCCCGAGGACTGAAGCTTTCTTT. Filled out from reference TRBV5-8 and TRBJ1-1, the complete variable domain reads EAGVTQSPTHLIKTRGQQATLRCSPISGHTSVYWYQQALGLGLQFLLWYDEGEERNRGNFPPRFSGRQFPNYSSELNVNALELEDSALYLCASSLAPRTEAFFGQGTRLTVV.

CDR3 region: CASSLVAGLGGNTIYF. The CDR3 nucleotides are TGCGCCAGCAGCTTGGTGGCAGGGCTCGGTGGAAACACCATATATTTT. The V call is TRBV5-1, the J call TRBJ1-3; possible D gene TRBD1, 5 bases. Trimming stripped 0 bases from V and 3 bases from J, with 13 bases between. CDR1 and CDR2 (germline): SGHRS, YFSETQ. The CDR3 is 16 residues long.

In nucleotides, the CDR3 is TGTGCCAGCAGTTACGGGGCGGGGAATGAAAAACTGTTTTTT. It codes for CASSYGAGNEKLFF. The chain combines TRBV6-6 with TRBJ1-4; tentatively, D is TRBD1 (5 bases). Trimming removed 2 bases at V and 5 bases at J, with 9 bases between. Germline V lookup: CDR1 MNHNY, CDR2 SVGAGI (reference sequence). The CDR3 is made up of 14 amino acids.

The table lists this clone with a few counts. The CDR3 reads CASSSADLSGTQYF. The CDR3 DNA follows: TGTGCCAGCAGCTCGGCAGACCTGTCGGGGACCCAGTACTTC. The chain uses TRBV5-4 and TRBJ2-5; the D is unclear. The CDR3 extends over 14 amino acids. CDR1 is SGHNT and CDR2 is YYREEE in the germline V gene (reference sequence). V was shortened by 3 bases and J by 7 bases, with 16 bases between the two germline ends. Full variable domain (rest looked up from reference TRBV5-4 and TRBJ2-5): ETGVTQSPTHLIKTRGQQVTLRCSSQSGHNTVSWYQQALGQGPQFIFQYYREEENGRGNFPPRFSGLQFPNYSSELNVNALELDDSALYLCASSSADLSGTQYFGPGTRLLVL.

This chain connects TRBV2 to TRBJ2-4; 11 bases agree with TRBD1. The CDR3 loop spans 18 amino acids. Germline V gene sequence: CDR1 SNHLY, CDR2 FYNNEI. V dropped 8 bases and J dropped 0; count of bases not matched to a gene: 12. CDR3 nucleotide sequence: TGTGCCAGCGGGGACGGGACAGGGGGGATACTAGCCAAAAACATTCAGTACTTC. As protein: CASGDGTGGILAKNIQYF.

This clone has a single count. The chain combines TRBV15 with TRBJ2-3; possibly TRBD2 for D (7 bases). Germline V gene sequence: CDR1 LNHNV, CDR2 YYDKDF (reference sequence). The CDR3 covers 16 residues. V shed 8 bases and J shed 1 base, with 19 bases lying between them. The CDR3 sequence: CATSLDGGAGTDTQYF. CDR3 nucleotide sequence: TGTGCCACCTCCCTAGATGGGGGGGCCGGCACAGATACGCAGTATTTT.

The CDR3 reads CASRPTGLAGAGNEQFF. CDR3 DNA sequence: TGCGCCAGCAGACCGACGGGACTAGCGGGGGCTGGGAATGAGCAGTTCTTC. This sequence joins TRBV23-1 and TRBJ2-1; 14 nucleotides align to TRBD2. TRBV23-1 is treated as an ORF (open reading frame) with a function not yet certain. This CDR3 spans 17 amino acids. Trimming removed 6 bases from V and 7 bases from J; junction bases left unmatched: 11.

The chain uses TRBV27 and TRBJ2-1; 8 positions agree with TRBD2. V shed 2 bases and J 15 bases; nucleotides not matched to a gene: 12. The germline V gene has CDR1 MNHEY and CDR2 SMNVEV (reference sequence). The CDR3 has 14 residues. CDR3 protein: CASSLTPSAGEGFF. The DNA for the CDR3 is TGTGCCAGCAGTTTAACCCCCTCAGCGGGGGAGGGGTTCTTC.

Sample share makes this clone medium-sized (0.01 to 0.1%). This sample includes further DNA sequences coding for the same CDR3. The CDR3 sequence is CASGPRDYNEQFF. CDR3 DNA sequence: TGTGCCAGCGGGCCCAGGGACTACAATGAGCAGTTCTTC. V usage is TRBV27 and J usage is TRBJ2-1, with D perhaps matching TRBD1 (5 bases). V lost 8 bases and J 3 bases, leaving 11 bases between the germline ends. The CDR3 loop spans 13 amino acids. CDR1 and CDR2 (germline): MNHEY, SMNVEV (reference sequence).

The rearrangement links TRBV5-1 to TRBJ2-5; 7 bases agree with TRBD1. Germline-derived CDR1 and CDR2 are SGHRS and YFSETQ. Losses at the gene ends were 2 bases for V and 5 bases for J; bases not matched to a gene: 12. CDR3 length: 16 residues. CDR3 coding DNA: TGCGCCAGCAGCTTCGGTCCGGGACAGACCCGGGAGACCCAGTACTTC. It codes for CASSFGPGQTRETQYF.

As to this clone: The identical CDR3 is also encoded by other nucleotide sequences in the sample. The rearrangement joins TRBV28 to TRBJ2-5, with 8 bases fitting TRBD2. V trimming: 1 base; J trimming: 5 bases; junction bases outside the gene matches: 9. Germline loops: CDR1 MDHEN, CDR2 SYDVKM. This CDR3 contains 16 residues. CDR3 bases: TGTGCCAGCAGTTTATCACGGGGGGGGTTGGGTGAGACCCAGTACTTC. Protein product: CASSLSRGGLGETQYF.

CDR3 amino acids: CASSEGGINYGYTF. In nucleotides, the CDR3 is TGTGCCAGCAGTGAAGGGGGGATTAACTATGGCTACACCTTC. The chain links TRBV25-1 to TRBJ1-2; possible D gene TRBD1, 5 bases. CDR3 size: 14 residues. The germline gives CDR1 MGHDK, CDR2 SYGVNS. V dropped 2 bases and J dropped 1 base, with 8 bases sitting between them.

The chain uses TRBV5-1 and TRBJ2-1, with D maybe TRBD1 (6 bases). The CDR3 loop spans 14 amino acids. Germline loops: CDR1 SGHRS, CDR2 YFSETQ. V lost 0 bases, J lost 8 bases, and 12 bases lay in between. CDR3 sequence (DNA): TGCGCCAGCAGCTTGGGACAGGTGGCCCATGAGCAGTTCTTC. This encodes CASSLGQVAHEQFF.

The chain employs TRBV27 and TRBJ2-1; 7 bases agree with TRBD1. The germline gives CDR1 MNHEY, CDR2 SMNVEV (reference sequence). The CDR3 is made up of 14 amino acids. V shed 7 bases and J 7 bases; nucleotides not matched to a gene: 10. The CDR3 sequence: CASTEGRGSNEQFF. The CDR3 nucleotides read TGTGCCAGCACCGAGGGCAGGGGGTCAAATGAGCAGTTCTTC.

The gene calls are TRBV6-5 and TRBJ1-2; TRBD1 matches 7 bases. This CDR3 contains 14 residues. V lost 8 bases to trimming and J lost 6 bases; unmatched junction nucleotides: 12. The germline CDR1 and CDR2 sequences are MNHEY and SVGAGI. Here the CDR3 DNA reads TGTGCCAGCGGAAGTCCAGGGGGTCGGAATGGCTACACCTTC. Translation gives CASGSPGGRNGYTF.

The J gene is TRBJ1-2, the V gene TRBV19, with TRBD1 identical over 9 bases. J gave up 0 bases and V 7 bases, and 15 bases lay outside the gene matches. Germline V lookup: CDR1 LNHDA, CDR2 SQIVND (reference sequence). This CDR3 region has 18 residues. The CDR3 nucleotides are TGTGCCAGTAATCCAGGACAGGGGAGTAGGCTATCTAACTATGGCTACACCTTC. It codes for CASNPGQGSRLSNYGYTF.

This chain uses TRBV4-1 with TRBJ1-4, with D possibly matching TRBD1 (5 bases). Germline lookup yields CDR1 MGHRA and CDR2 YSYEKL. V dropped 4 bases and J dropped 7 bases, with 10 bases sitting between them. The CDR3 is made up of 13 amino acids. The CDR3 DNA reads TGCGCCAGCAGCCGGGGGGTCTTTGAAAAACTGTTTTTT. It translates to CASSRGVFEKLFF.

The chain combines TRBV5-4 with TRBJ2-1; D gene uncertain. V was pared by 3 bases and J by 12 bases, with 10 bases between. The CDR3 is 11 amino acids. CDR1 is SGHNT and CDR2 is YYREEE in the germline V gene (reference sequence). The CDR3 sequence is CASSSSGGQFF. The CDR3 region has the DNA TGTGCCAGCAGCTCGTCGGGTGGGCAGTTCTTC.

The sample holds one count of this clone. The V call is TRBV14, the J call TRBJ2-2; the match to TRBD2 covers 13 bases. CDR3 length equals 15 residues. Unmatched junction bases numbered 3, after V lost 6 bases and J lost 5 bases. Germline V lookup: CDR1 SGHDN, CDR2 FVKESK. CDR3 coding DNA: TGTGCCAGCAGTCGGACTAGCGGGGGTACCGGGGAGCTGTTTTTT. Protein product: CASSRTSGGTGELFF.